This TCR beta chain came from a study of T cells in Graves' hyperthyroidism and ophthalmopathy. Stable Graves' hyperthyroidism meant no ophthalmopathy progression within 18 months. Clinicians diagnosed patients from clinical symptoms, serum thyroxine and TRAb, thyroid ultrasound and orbital computed tomography. TCR beta CDR3 regions were amplified from RNA transcripts. Researchers ran a first-round RT-PCR on the TCR CDR3 using the HTBI primer set. TCRdb redid the calling of the multiplex PCR reads with MiXCR, one entry per CDR3 protein. The sample holds a few hundred thousand distinct CDR3 sequences, roughly 14% seen once. There are 15 residues in the CDR3. Trimming at V came to 3 bases and at J to 2 bases, leaving 7 bases not matched to a gene. Germline values: CDR1 DFQATT, CDR2 SNEGSKA (reference sequence).

Sequenced: blood. The chain couples TRBV20-1 to TRBJ2-7, with 10 bases that match TRBD2. This TCR was recovered from a young woman with Graves' hyperthyroidism. CDR3 in DNA: TGCAGTGCTAGGGAATCCGGGACTAGCGCCTACGAGCAGTACTTC. This codes for CSARESGTSAYEQYF.